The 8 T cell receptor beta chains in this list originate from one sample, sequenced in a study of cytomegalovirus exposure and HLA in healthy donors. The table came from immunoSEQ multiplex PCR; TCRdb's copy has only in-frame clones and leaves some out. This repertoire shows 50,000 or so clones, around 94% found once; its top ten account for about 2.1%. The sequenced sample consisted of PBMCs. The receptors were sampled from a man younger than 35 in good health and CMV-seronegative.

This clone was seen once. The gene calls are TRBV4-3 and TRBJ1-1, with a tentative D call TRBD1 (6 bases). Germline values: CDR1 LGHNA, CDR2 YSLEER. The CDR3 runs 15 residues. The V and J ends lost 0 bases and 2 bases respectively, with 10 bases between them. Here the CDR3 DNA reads TGCGCCAGCAGCCAAGAGCCCAGGGGAAACACTGAAGCTTTCTTT. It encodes CASSQEPRGNTEAFF.

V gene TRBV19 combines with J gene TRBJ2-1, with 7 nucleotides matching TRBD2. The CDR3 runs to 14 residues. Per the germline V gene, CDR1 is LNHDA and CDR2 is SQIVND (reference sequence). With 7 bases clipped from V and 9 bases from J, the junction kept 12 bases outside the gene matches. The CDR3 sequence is CASNPLNRGGEQFF. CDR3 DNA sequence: TGTGCCAGTAACCCCCTGAATCGCGGGGGTGAGCAGTTCTTC.

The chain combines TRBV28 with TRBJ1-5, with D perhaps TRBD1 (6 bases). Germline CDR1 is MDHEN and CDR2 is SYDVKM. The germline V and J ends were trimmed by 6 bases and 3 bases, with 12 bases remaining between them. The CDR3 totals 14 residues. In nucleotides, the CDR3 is TGTGCCAGCAGACTCGGACAGCACAATCAGCCCCAGCATTTT. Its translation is CASRLGQHNQPQHF.

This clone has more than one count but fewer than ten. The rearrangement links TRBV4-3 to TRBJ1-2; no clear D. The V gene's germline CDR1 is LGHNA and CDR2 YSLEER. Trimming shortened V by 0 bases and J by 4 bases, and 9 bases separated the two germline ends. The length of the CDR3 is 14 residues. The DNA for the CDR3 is TGCGCCAGCAGCCAAGAAGTAGGACTCTATGGCTACACCTTC. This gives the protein CASSQEVGLYGYTF.

In nucleotides, the CDR3 is TGTGCCTGGAGTGTCCGGGGGAGGGGTCAAGAGACCCAGTACTTC. It is translated as CAWSVRGRGQETQYF. The chain uses TRBV30 and TRBJ2-5, with TRBD2 matching over 7 bases. This CDR3 contains 15 residues. V trimming: 0 bases; J trimming: 2 bases; junction bases outside the gene matches: 6. The V gene's germline CDR1 is GTSNPN and CDR2 SVGIG (reference sequence).

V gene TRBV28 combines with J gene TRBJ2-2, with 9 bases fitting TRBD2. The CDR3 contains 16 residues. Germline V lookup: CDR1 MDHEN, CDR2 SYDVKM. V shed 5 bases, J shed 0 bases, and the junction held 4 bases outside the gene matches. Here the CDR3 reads CASSPLAGTNTGELFF. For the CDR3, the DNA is TGTGCCAGCAGTCCTCTAGCGGGAACGAACACCGGGGAGCTGTTTTTT. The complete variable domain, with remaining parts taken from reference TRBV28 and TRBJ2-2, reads DVKVTQSSRYLVKRTGEKVFLECVQDMDHENMFWYRQDPGLGLRLIYFSYDVKMKEKGDIPEGYSVSREKKERFSLILESASTNQTSMYLCASSPLAGTNTGELFFGEGSRLTVL.

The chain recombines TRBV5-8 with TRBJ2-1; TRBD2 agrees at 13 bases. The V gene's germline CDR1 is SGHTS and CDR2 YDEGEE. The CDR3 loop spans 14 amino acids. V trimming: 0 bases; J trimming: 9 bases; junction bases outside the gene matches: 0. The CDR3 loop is CASSLGTSGGEQFF. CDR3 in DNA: TGTGCCAGCAGCTTGGGGACTAGCGGGGGTGAGCAGTTCTTC.

The CDR3 nucleotides read TGCGCCAGCAGCCAAGTGCCAGCGGGAGTAGATGAGCAGTTCTTC. Translation: CASSQVPAGVDEQFF. V usage is TRBV4-1 and J usage is TRBJ2-1, with 8 bases aligning to TRBD2. CDR1 is MGHRA, CDR2 YSYEKL, per germline. V lost 1 base and J lost 8; bases outside the gene matches: 7. The CDR3 contains 15 residues.